This T cell receptor (beta chain) was captured by sequencing in a study of T cell repertoires in cytomegalovirus infection. For the study at large: Public TCR beta signatures indicated both CMV infection and matching HLA type. Study results and limitations: There were HLA-C-restricted CMV-specific TCR beta clonotypes dominating the ex vivo response. Pooled public TCR beta family frequency picked out CMV carriers with the relevant HLA.

Deletions cut 6 bases from V and 7 bases from J, with 15 bases between. The CDR3 has 13 amino acids. For this clonotype: Its antigen is undetermined.

TCRdb independently ran MiXCR on the reads; one entry per CDR3 protein. The sample lists under 150,000 distinct CDR3 sequences; more than 20% were seen once. The specimen was PBMCs, sequenced either directly or after in vitro stimulation (not recorded which). The rearrangement uses TRBV12-3 or TRBV12-4 and TRBJ1-2; weak D call: TRBD1 (5 bases). The receptor comes from a human donor in good health (CMV status not recorded). Some clones in this sample may be carry-over from other donors' samples. CDR3 nucleotide sequence: TGTGCCAGCAGCGCCACCCTGGGGGGTGGCTACACCTTC. Translating gives CASSATLGGGYTF.